These T cell receptor beta chains were read from a single sample in a study of T cell responses to AZD1222 COVID-19 vaccine. Assay: immunoSEQ multiplex PCR; the TCRdb copy retains only in-frame clones and omits some. The sample includes under 200,000 clones, just over 90% of them seen just once. The source material was peripheral blood, sampled on day 0 of AZD1222 vaccination. Source of these receptors: an adult in good health. Each CDR3 is given without its conserved first and last residue. Each record gives: CDR3 protein, CDR3 length, V gene, D gene, J gene. The D gene is left open where the match is weak.

CDR3 protein: ASSSQGWGYQPQH
CDR3 length: 13
V gene: TRBV5-6
D gene: TRBD1
J gene: TRBJ1-5

CDR3 protein: ASKLGTEAF
CDR3 length: 9
V gene: TRBV2
D gene: .
J gene: TRBJ1-1

CDR3 protein: AWKPGRIMNTEAF
CDR3 length: 13
V gene: TRBV30
D gene: .
J gene: TRBJ1-1

CDR3 protein: ASRQSGTGLSEAF
CDR3 length: 13
V gene: TRBV6-5
D gene: TRBD1
J gene: TRBJ1-1

CDR3 protein: ASSMIVMDTYWSGANVLT
CDR3 length: 18
V gene: TRBV19
D gene: .
J gene: TRBJ2-6

CDR3 protein: ATGTVTEAF
CDR3 length: 9
V gene: TRBV27
D gene: TRBD1
J gene: TRBJ1-1

CDR3 protein: ASSLSGSSYEQY
CDR3 length: 12
V gene: TRBV7-8
D gene: TRBD2
J gene: TRBJ2-7

CDR3 protein: ASTPWEGARLRGYT
CDR3 length: 14
V gene: TRBV2
D gene: TRBD1
J gene: TRBJ1-2

CDR3 protein: ATMTGSGQPQH
CDR3 length: 11
V gene: TRBV19
D gene: TRBD1
J gene: TRBJ1-5

CDR3 protein: ASSQFLAGGGTGELF
CDR3 length: 15
V gene: TRBV14
D gene: TRBD2
J gene: TRBJ2-2

CDR3 protein: ASSLPPNTEAF
CDR3 length: 11
V gene: TRBV5-1
D gene: .
J gene: TRBJ1-1

CDR3 protein: ASSYSIRGTEAF
CDR3 length: 12
V gene: TRBV6-5
D gene: TRBD1
J gene: TRBJ1-1

CDR3 protein: ASSEVSDNEQF
CDR3 length: 11
V gene: TRBV2
D gene: .
J gene: TRBJ2-1

CDR3 protein: ASRPLPRGFPGELF
CDR3 length: 14
V gene: TRBV19
D gene: .
J gene: TRBJ2-2

CDR3 protein: ASSFGDLEAF
CDR3 length: 10
V gene: TRBV14
D gene: .
J gene: TRBJ1-1

CDR3 protein: ASSHLGLAGGTNTGELF
CDR3 length: 17
V gene: TRBV27
D gene: TRBD2
J gene: TRBJ2-2

CDR3 protein: ASSQMRTDTQY
CDR3 length: 11
V gene: TRBV3-1/TRBV3-2
D gene: .
J gene: TRBJ2-3

CDR3 protein: ASRPDVYNYGYT
CDR3 length: 12
V gene: TRBV7-9
D gene: .
J gene: TRBJ1-2

CDR3 protein: AISEFLAGFNNEQF
CDR3 length: 14
V gene: TRBV10-3
D gene: TRBD2
J gene: TRBJ2-1

CDR3 protein: ASSSGVRSTYEQY
CDR3 length: 13
V gene: TRBV5-4
D gene: .
J gene: TRBJ2-7